This T cell receptor (beta chain) originates from a study of CD8+CD57+ T cells in acquired aplastic anemia (dated by TCRdb to about 2018). The study in broad terms: DNA extracted from sorted CD4+ and CD8+ cells had a mean of around 3 ug, with a range of roughly 0.17 to 27.4 ug. A CD8+CD57+ expansion meant a frequency higher than the mean frequency seen in healthy subjects. The paper as a whole reports these results and caveats: Nearly 30 CD8+ CDR3 sequences were found in both patients and controls but appeared to be highly expressed in patients and within the immunodominant clones of the patients. No significant difference in CD8+ Simpson's diversity was found between patients and healthy controls (P=0.060).

About this clonotype: There is no known antigen for this receptor. Germline and junction disagree at one end, which may indicate a read error.

The CDR3 holds 14 amino acids from the cysteine to the phenylalanine. Here the CDR3 DNA is all that survives: 42 bases in frame from base 1. Looking up the germline V gene yields CDR1 SGHTA and CDR2 FQGNSA. Patients chosen for sequencing had shown expansion of CD8+CD57+ cells by flow cytometry. Every patient had severe acquired aplastic anemia, diagnosed using the International Study of Aplastic Anemia and Agranulocytosis and Camitta criteria. No therapy had been received by the patients at the time of blood sampling. In the study, sorted CD4+ and CD8+ blood T cells from patients with severe aplastic anemia and from healthy subjects underwent deep sequencing of TCR repertoires. Patients were enrolled in the USA under clinicaltrials.gov protocols 00001620, 01623167, 00001397, 00071045, 00081523 and 00961064. Ficoll-Paque density gradient centrifugation was used to isolate peripheral blood mononuclear cells. Before DNA extraction, CD4+ and CD8+ T cells were sorted with FACS or magnetic beads.

Genomic DNA served as template for TCR beta VDJ combination and CDR3 sequence profiling. An Illumina HiSeq 2000 was the platform used for TCR repertoire sequencing. The authors' analysis ran thus. TRBV/TRBJ rearrangement plots, CDR3 size and DJ length profiles, and Simpson's diversity index were used to evaluate the repertoires. Whichever DNA sequence was most abundant in the deep sequencing data was defined as the immunodominant clone. CDR3 amino acid sequences were checked for sharing across subjects and were also compared against the VDJdb database and published repertoires. TCRdb reprocessing: public reads trimmed at Q25 with fastp, clones called with MiXCR, in-frame beta chains kept. Each CDR3 protein appears once, grouped with its most common genes and DNA. TCRdb, rather than the study authors, made the V and J calls. This sample holds about 260,000 distinct CDR3 sequences; roughly 82% were observed only once. Approximately 40% of the sample goes to the ten largest clones.

The rearranged chain carries TRBV7-2 and TRBJ2-1, with 9 middle bases fitting TRBD2. The sequence came from a human donor with aplastic anemia. Sequencing input: sorted CD4+, CD8+, or CD8+CD57+ T cells (not recorded which) from PBMCs. This receptor carries the CDR3 CASSLFSGSGDPQF. The nucleotide sequence reads TGTGCCAGCAGCTTATTTAGCGGGAGCGGAGATCCGCAGTTC. With the rest looked up from the reference TRBV7-2 and TRBJ2-1 genes rather than sequenced, the full variable domain is GAGVSQSPSNKVTEKGKDVELRCDPISGHTALYWYRQSLGQGLEFLIYFQGNSAPDKSGLPSDRFSAERTGGSVSTLTIQRTQQEDSAVYLCASSLFSGSGDPQFGPGTRLTVL.